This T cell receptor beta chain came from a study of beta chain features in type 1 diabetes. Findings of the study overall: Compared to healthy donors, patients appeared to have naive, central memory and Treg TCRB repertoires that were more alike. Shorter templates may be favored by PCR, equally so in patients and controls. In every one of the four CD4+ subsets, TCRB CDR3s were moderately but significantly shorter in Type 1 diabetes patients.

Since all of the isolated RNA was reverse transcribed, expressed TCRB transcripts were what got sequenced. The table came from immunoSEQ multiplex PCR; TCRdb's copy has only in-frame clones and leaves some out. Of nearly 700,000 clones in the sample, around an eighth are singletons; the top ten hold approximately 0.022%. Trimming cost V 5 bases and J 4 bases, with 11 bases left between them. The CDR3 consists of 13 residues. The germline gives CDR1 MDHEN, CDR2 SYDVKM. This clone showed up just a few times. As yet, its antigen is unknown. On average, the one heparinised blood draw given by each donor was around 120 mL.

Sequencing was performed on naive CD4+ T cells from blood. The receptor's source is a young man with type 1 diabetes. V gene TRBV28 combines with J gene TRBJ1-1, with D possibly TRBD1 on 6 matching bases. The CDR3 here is CASSTLRGTEAFF. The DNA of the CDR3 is TGTGCCAGCAGTACCCTCAGGGGCACTGAAGCTTTCTTT.